This TCR beta chain was captured by sequencing in a study of control samples from healthy donors and cancer patients. V lost 1 base and J lost 4; bases outside the gene matches: 8. The CDR3 has 16 amino acids. The V gene's germline CDR1 is SGHVS and CDR2 FNYEAQ. Some clones are missing from TCRdb's copy, which holds only in-frame ones; the method was immunoSEQ multiplex PCR. The table records approximately 26,000 clones, just over 90% of them present only once. Specimen: PBMCs. The origin of this receptor is a man over 45 with lung cancer. This sequence joins TRBV7-6 and TRBJ1-2; 8 positions agree with TRBD1. The CDR3 protein is CASSLGAGGGFYGYTF. Written as DNA, the CDR3 is TGTGCCAGCAGCTTAGGGGCAGGGGGCGGATTCTATGGCTACACCTTC.